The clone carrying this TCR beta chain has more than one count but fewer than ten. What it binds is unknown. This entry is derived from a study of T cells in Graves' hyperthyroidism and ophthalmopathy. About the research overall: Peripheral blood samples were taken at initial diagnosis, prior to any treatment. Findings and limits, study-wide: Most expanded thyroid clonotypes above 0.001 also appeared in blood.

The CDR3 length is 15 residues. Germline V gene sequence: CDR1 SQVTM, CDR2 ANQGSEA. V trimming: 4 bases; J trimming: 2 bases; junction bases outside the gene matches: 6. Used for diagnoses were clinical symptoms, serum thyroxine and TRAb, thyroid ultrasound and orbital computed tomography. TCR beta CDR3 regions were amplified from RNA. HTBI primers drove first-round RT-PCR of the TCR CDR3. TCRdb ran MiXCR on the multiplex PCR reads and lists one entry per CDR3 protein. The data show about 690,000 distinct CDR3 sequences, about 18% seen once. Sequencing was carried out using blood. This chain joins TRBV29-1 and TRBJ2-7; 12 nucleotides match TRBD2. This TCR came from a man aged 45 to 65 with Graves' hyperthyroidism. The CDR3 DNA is TGCAGCGTTGCCCCGAGACTAGCGGGAGCCTACGAGCAGTACTTC. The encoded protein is CSVAPRLAGAYEQYF.